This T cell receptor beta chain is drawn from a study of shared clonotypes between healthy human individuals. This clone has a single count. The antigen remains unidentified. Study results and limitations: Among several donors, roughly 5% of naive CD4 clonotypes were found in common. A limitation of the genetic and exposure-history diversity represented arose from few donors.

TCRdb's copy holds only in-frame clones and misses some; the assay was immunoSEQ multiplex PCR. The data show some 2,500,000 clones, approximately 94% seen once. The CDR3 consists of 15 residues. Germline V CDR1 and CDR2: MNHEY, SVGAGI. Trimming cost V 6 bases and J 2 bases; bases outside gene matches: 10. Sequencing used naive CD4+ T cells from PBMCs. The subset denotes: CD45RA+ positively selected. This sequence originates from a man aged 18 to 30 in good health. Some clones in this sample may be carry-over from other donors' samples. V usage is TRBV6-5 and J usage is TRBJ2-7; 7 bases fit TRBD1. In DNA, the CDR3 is TGTGCCAGCAGACGGACCGGGACAGCTACCTACGAGCAGTACTTC. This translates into CASRRTGTATYEQYF.